Below, 11 T cell receptor beta chains from the same sample are listed, as sequenced in a study of cytomegalovirus exposure and HLA in healthy donors. Primers included in the PCR were 60 Vbeta and 13 Jbeta primers. Profiled with immunoSEQ multiplex PCR; TCRdb holds only in-frame clones, not every one. This sample has more than 150,000 clones; 80% to 90% occur once, and the top ten carry approximately 8.5%. Sequenced: PBMCs. These receptors were taken from a man aged 18-30 years in good health and CMV-seropositive.

A single count supports this clone. The genes are TRBV4-1 and TRBJ2-7; D perhaps matches TRBD1 (6 bases). Germline V CDR1 and CDR2: MGHRA, YSYEKL. Trimming stripped 4 bases from V and 4 bases from J, with 11 bases between. The CDR3 is 13 residues long. CDR3 in DNA: TGCGCCAGCAGCCCTCAGACAGGTTACGAGCAGTACTTC. It specifies CASSPQTGYEQYF.

This clone is a singleton in its sample. Additional DNA sequences in this sample encode the identical CDR3. The chain carries TRBV6-5 and TRBJ2-7, with D possibly TRBD1 on 6 matching bases. CDR1 and CDR2 (germline): MNHEY, SVGAGI. Trimming took 6 bases from V and 4 from J, leaving 10 bases between them. There are 12 residues in the CDR3. The CDR3: CASRTTGYEQYF. In nucleotides, the CDR3 is TGTGCCAGCAGAACGACAGGATACGAGCAGTACTTC.

The chain joins TRBV9 to TRBJ2-7, with 12 bases aligning to TRBD1. This CDR3 spans 19 amino acids. V lost 4 bases and J lost 7; bases outside the gene matches: 21. From germline, CDR1 is SGDLS and CDR2 YYNGEE. The CDR3 sequence: CASSLTGTGGAWSLREQYF. CDR3 DNA: TGTGCCAGCAGCCTGACCGGGACAGGGGGCGCATGGTCCTTGAGGGAGCAGTACTTC.

The chain uses TRBV29-1 and TRBJ1-1, with 10 nucleotides matching TRBD1. Germline V gene data show CDR1 as SQVTM and CDR2 as ANQGSEA. V was clipped by 4 bases and J by 7 bases; unmatched bases: 6. The CDR3 length is 13 residues. CDR3 DNA sequence: TGCAGCGTTGCGACAGGGGGCGGCCGTGAAGCTTTCTTT. It is translated as CSVATGGGREAFF.

On this clone: The junction departs from the called germline gene at one end, perhaps through a read error. The gene calls are TRBV7-3 and TRBJ2-5; 8 positions agree with TRBD2. The CDR3 covers 15 residues. In germline, CDR1 is SGHTA, CDR2 FQGTGA. The CDR3 DNA reads as TGTACCAGCAGCTCCGGACTAGCCGGGCAAGAGACCCAGTACTTC. It yields the protein CTSSSGLAGQETQYF.

There are a few counts of this clone. This chain uses TRBV7-9 with TRBJ1-5; 9 nucleotides align to TRBD1. V gave up 4 bases and J gave up 8 bases; unmatched junction bases: 9. The germline gives CDR1 SEHNR, CDR2 FQNEAQ (reference sequence). The CDR3 has 15 amino acids. CDR3 amino acids: CASSSGTGTLKPQHF. CDR3 sequence (DNA): TGTGCCAGCAGCTCCGGGACAGGGACATTAAAGCCCCAGCATTTT.

The J gene is TRBJ2-2, the V gene TRBV30; D might be TRBD2 (5 bases). There are 16 residues in the CDR3. V gave up 1 base and J gave up 4 bases, with 16 bases separating them. Germline assignment: CDR1 GTSNPN and CDR2 SVGIG (reference sequence). The CDR3 bases are TGTGCCTGGAGTGCAGCCCCCGGGATCCGCACCGGGGAGCTGTTTTTT. This gives the protein CAWSAAPGIRTGELFF. Looking up the rest from reference TRBV30 and TRBJ2-2 gives the full variable domain: SQTIHQWPATLVQPVGSPLSLECTVEGTSNPNLYWYRQAAGRGLQLLFYSVGIGQISSEVPQNLSASRPQDRQFILSSKKLLLSDSGFYLCAWSAAPGIRTGELFFGEGSRLTVL.

The chain uses TRBV6-5 and TRBJ2-5; D perhaps matches TRBD2 (6 bases). The CDR3 consists of 14 residues. Deletions cut 3 bases from V and 5 bases from J, with 13 bases between. Germline V gene data show CDR1 as MNHEY and CDR2 as SVGAGI. CDR3 coding DNA: TGTGCCAGCAGTTATCCGGGGGACGGGGAGACCCAGTACTTC. Amino acid sequence: CASSYPGDGETQYF.

The chain recombines TRBV9 with TRBJ2-7; 13 bases line up with TRBD2. This CDR3 region has 15 residues. The germline V gene encodes CDR1 SGDLS and CDR2 YYNGEE. Trimming cost V 3 bases and J 2 bases; bases outside gene matches: 2. CDR3 sequence reads: CASSETSGGPYEQYF. Written as DNA, the CDR3 is TGTGCCAGCAGCGAGACTAGCGGGGGGCCCTACGAGCAGTACTTC.

The rearrangement joins TRBV6-5 to TRBJ1-5; D might be TRBD1 (6 bases). V was pared by 9 bases and J by 3 bases, with 12 bases between. Germline V gene lookup returns CDR1 MNHEY and CDR2 SVGAGI. The CDR3 contains 13 residues. CDR3 loop: CASAGTHNQPQHF. DNA for the CDR3: TGTGCCAGTGCAGGGACACACAATCAGCCCCAGCATTTT.

DNA of the CDR3: TGCGCCAGCAGTGACGGGACTGGGAACACTGAAGCTTTCTTT. Amino acid sequence: CASSDGTGNTEAFF. The chain links TRBV10-2 to TRBJ1-1; D perhaps matches TRBD1 (5 bases). In germline, CDR1 is WSHSY, CDR2 SAAADI. Trimming cost V 3 bases and J 1 base, with 9 bases left between them. The CDR3 is 14 amino acids.